This TCR beta chain is drawn from a study of OX40 agonist ivuxolimab in advanced cancers. As for the study more broadly: Ivuxolimab, which targeted the costimulatory receptor OX40 (CD134), was an agonistic, fully human IgG2 monoclonal antibody. Intravenous ivuxolimab was administered to patients every 2 weeks at six dose levels: 0.01, 0.1, 0.3, 1.5, 3 and 10 mg/kg. Among the roughly 54 dose-escalation patients, 19 had hepatocellular carcinoma, 15 or so melanoma, 9 renal cell carcinoma and 9 head and neck cancer. The dose-escalation cohort was approximately 83% male with a mean age of about 65 years, ranging from roughly 23 to 80. Prior anti-PD-1, anti-PD-L1 or anti-CTLA-4 therapy was permitted, and checkpoint inhibitors had been received by more than 35% of dose-escalation patients. Three dose-escalation patients achieved partial responses, one with hepatocellular carcinoma and two with cutaneous melanoma. The purpose of peripheral TCRbeta sequencing was to test whether ivuxolimab changed TCR sequence diversity and led to clonal T-cell expansion. The paper reports the monotherapy dose-escalation portion (N = 52 patients) of the phase I ivuxolimab trial. Overall study results and their limits: In partial responders in the 0.1-3.0 mg/kg groups, normalized peripheral clonal expansion was found to be among the lowest, especially among CD8+ T cells. The antigen specificity of the peripheral T cells that underwent clonal expansion was not determined. At doses of 0.1 to 3.0 mg/kg, clonal expansion of both CD4+ and CD8+ T cells in blood was seen between baseline and week 6. Low levels of normalized T-cell clonal expansion were also shown by some nonresponding patients. On average, CD8+ T cells showed more expanded clones than CD4+ T cells after ivuxolimab.

From a lookup of the germline V gene (reference sequence), CDR1 and CDR2 are MNHEY and SMNVEV. CDR3 length: 11 amino acids, cysteine to phenylalanine. The kept DNA is CDR3 alone, 33 bases in frame from the first base. The V and J ends are trimmed by 3 bases and 5 bases, leaving 2 bases between them. About this clone: Its antigen target is currently unknown. Per-base quality was not reported, and no clone a single base away is much larger than it.

Patients with a history of autoimmune disease or receiving systemic immunosuppression were excluded from the trial. In every dose cohort, peripheral blood was drawn for TCR sequencing at baseline, cycle 4 day 1, and cycle 7 day 1. Samples were obtained from an open-label, multicenter, first-in-human phase I dose-escalation trial of ivuxolimab. Adults with locally advanced or metastatic head and neck squamous cell, hepatocellular, melanoma or renal cell carcinoma were enrolled in the trial. CD4+ and CD8+ T cells were sorted separately from peripheral blood before TCR sequencing. For sequencing of the TCRbeta CDR3 region, genomic DNA was extracted from the sorted cells. The immunoSEQ Assay was used to sequence the TCRbeta CDR3 regions. Not all clones reach the TCRdb copy of this immuneACCESS table, which keeps in-frame sequences only. Checked studies attribute under half of the gap to unresolved V genes and leave the rest unexplained. The sample has more than 65,000 clones on record, 89% of them singletons. The ten largest clones add up to 0.3% to 0.45% of the sample.

Recombination linked TRBV27 to TRBJ2-1; the D gene is not confidently resolved. The origin of this receptor is an adult with an advanced solid tumor such as melanoma, head and neck, liver or kidney cancer. The source material was CD4+ or CD8+ T cells sorted from blood, sampled in a trial of the OX40 agonist ivuxolimab. CDR3 reads: CASSFHNEQFF. The sequenced DNA is TGTGCCAGCAGTTTCCACAATGAGCAGTTCTTC.